This TCR beta chain is drawn from a study of human T cells and chemical hapten exposure. Using its own MiXCR run on the RACE reads, TCRdb lists one record per CDR3 protein. Altogether more than 300,000 distinct CDR3 sequences are present, 5.5% being singletons, with the ten largest covering about 8.2%. The germline V and J ends were trimmed by 3 bases and 4 bases, with 6 bases remaining between them. The CDR3 has 13 amino acids. Germline V gene lookup returns CDR1 ENHRY and CDR2 SYGVKD. Time point denoted: pre-sensitization, week 0. Documented treatment: therapeutic diphenylcyclopropenone sensitization with weekly scalp DPC. The sample holds many counts of this clonotype.

The receptor was derived from a woman under 30 with alopecia areata. Some clones in this sample may be carry-over from other donors' samples. The V gene is TRBV10-3, the J gene TRBJ2-2; no clear D. The sequenced sample was whole blood, obtained in connection with sensitization to the hapten diphenylcyclopropenone (DPC). The CDR3 sequence is CAISEVGTGELFF. CDR3 DNA sequence: TGTGCCATCAGTGAAGTGGGCACCGGGGAGCTGTTTTTT.